This T cell receptor (beta chain) came from a study of regulatory T cells in long-lasting Graves disease. Both iRepertoire HTBI primers and Arm-PCR of CDR3 regions were used to build the TCR beta libraries. TCRdb fed the multiplex PCR reads into MiXCR, producing one record per CDR3 protein. The table lists about 500,000 distinct CDR3 sequences, around 11% of them singletons. As to time point: newly diagnosed GD, antithyroid drugs for less than 3 months. Extracted RNA from PBMCs served as the source of the TCR library. Regarding the study as a whole: Comparison showed that persistent patients shared more public clonotypes (roughly 2,700) than new patients (966). Persistent disease samples used TRBV28, TRBJ1-2 and TRBJ2-5 preferentially.

This CDR3 contains 15 residues. Germline V gene lookup returns CDR1 GTSNPN and CDR2 SVGIG (reference sequence). V gave up 3 bases and J gave up 7 bases, with 19 bases separating them. This clonotype occurred many times. Its matching antigen is unknown. This same sample was also part of a study on T cells in Graves' hyperthyroidism and ophthalmopathy. As that study records: An initial round of RT-PCR targeting the TCR CDR3 relied on the HTBI primer set.

This chain uses TRBV30 with TRBJ2-1; D call uncertain. This TCR was sampled from a woman aged 25 to 45 with Graves disease. The sample was peripheral blood mononuclear cells (PBMCs), taken at new diagnosis, from a patient treated with antithyroid drugs. DNA of the CDR3: TGTGCCTGGAGCTATGGCTCGACTGGGCGGAATGAGCAGTTCTTC. Amino acids: CAWSYGSTGRNEQFF. The complete variable domain, with remaining parts taken from reference TRBV30 and TRBJ2-1, reads SQTIHQWPATLVQPVGSPLSLECTVEGTSNPNLYWYRQAAGRGLQLLFYSVGIGQISSEVPQNLSASRPQDRQFILSSKKLLLSDSGFYLCAWSYGSTGRNEQFFGPGTRLTVL.